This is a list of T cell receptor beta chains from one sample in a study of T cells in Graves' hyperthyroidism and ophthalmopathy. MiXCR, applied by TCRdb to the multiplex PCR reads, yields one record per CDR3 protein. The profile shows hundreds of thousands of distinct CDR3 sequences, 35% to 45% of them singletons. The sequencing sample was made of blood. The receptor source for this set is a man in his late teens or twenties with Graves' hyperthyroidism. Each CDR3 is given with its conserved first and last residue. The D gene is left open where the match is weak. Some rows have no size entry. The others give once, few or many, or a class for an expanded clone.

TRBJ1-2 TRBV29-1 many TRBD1 CSEGGGALGYTF TGCAGCGAAGGAGGGGGCGCTTTGGGCTACACCTTC
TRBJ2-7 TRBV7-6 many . CASSSSSASYEQYF TGTGCCAGCAGCTCCTCATCGGCCTCCTACGAGCAGTACTTC
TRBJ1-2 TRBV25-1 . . CASSDMSYGYTF TGTGCCAGCAGTGACATGTCCTATGGCTACACCTTC
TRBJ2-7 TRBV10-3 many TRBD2 CAISDRGSSYEQYF TGTGCCATCAGTGATCGCGGGAGCTCCTACGAGCAGTACTTC
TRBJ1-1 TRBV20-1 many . CSASPDSTLGAFF TGCAGTGCCTCCCCGGACTCGACGCTGGGGGCTTTCTTT
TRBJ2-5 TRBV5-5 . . CASSLAPIRQETQYF TGTGCCAGCAGCTTGGCCCCCATTCGACAAGAGACCCAGTACTTC
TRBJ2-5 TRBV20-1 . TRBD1 CSARGATGGLETQYF TGCAGTGCTAGAGGGGCGACAGGGGGCTTGGAGACCCAGTACTTC
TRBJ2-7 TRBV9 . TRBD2 CASSRLAGESYEQYF TGTGCCAGCAGCCGTCTAGCGGGAGAGAGCTACGAGCAGTACTTC
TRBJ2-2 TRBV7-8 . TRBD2 CASSPGLAGGPYTGELFF TGTGCCAGCAGCCCAGGACTAGCGGGGGGGCCGTACACCGGGGAGCTGTTTTTT
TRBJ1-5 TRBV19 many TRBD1 CASSGTGGGGPQHF TGTGCCAGTAGTGGGACAGGGGGTGGAGGGCCCCAGCATTTT
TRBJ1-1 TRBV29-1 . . CSVESRGQRDGAFF TGCAGCGTTGAGTCTCGAGGGCAGCGAGATGGAGCTTTCTTT
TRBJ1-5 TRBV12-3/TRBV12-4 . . CASSSWDANQPQHF TGTGCCAGCAGTTCGTGGGATGCAAATCAGCCCCAGCATTTT
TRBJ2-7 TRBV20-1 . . CSADSRMSNEQYF TGCAGTGCTGACAGCCGGATGAGTAACGAGCAGTACTTC
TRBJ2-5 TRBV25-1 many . CASSDTGWDETQYF TGTGCCAGCAGTGATACCGGGTGGGACGAGACCCAGTACTTC
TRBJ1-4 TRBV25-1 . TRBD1 CASKNTGTGNEKLFF TGTGCCAGCAAAAATACCGGGACAGGGAATGAAAAACTGTTTTTT
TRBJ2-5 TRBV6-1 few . CASSDGWSQETQYF TGTGCCAGCAGTGATGGCTGGAGCCAAGAGACCCAGTACTTC
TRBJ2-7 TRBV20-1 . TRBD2 CSARALAGFYEQYF TGCAGTGCTAGAGCACTAGCGGGATTCTACGAGCAGTACTTC
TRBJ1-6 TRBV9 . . CASSRKAGYNSPLHF TGTGCCAGCAGCCGAAAAGCGGGTTATAATTCACCCCTCCACTTT
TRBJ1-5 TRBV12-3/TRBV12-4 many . CASTGGRGSNQPQHF TGTGCCAGCACGGGCGGCAGGGGAAGCAATCAGCCCCAGCATTTT
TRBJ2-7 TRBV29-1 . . CSVEMDSSEQYF TGCAGCGTTGAGATGGATAGCTCCGAGCAGTACTTC
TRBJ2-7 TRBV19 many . CASSIGPAYEQYF TGTGCCAGTAGTATAGGACCAGCCTACGAGCAGTACTTC
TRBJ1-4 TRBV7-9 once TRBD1 CASSSRGQGRGKLLF TGTGCCAGCAGCTCACGGGGACAGGGTAGAGGAAAACTGCTTTTT
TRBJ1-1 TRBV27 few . CASSWGGPDTEAFF TGTGCCAGCAGTTGGGGGGGTCCGGACACTGAAGCTTTCTTT
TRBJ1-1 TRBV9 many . CASSQGGMNTEAFF TGTGCCAGCAGCCAAGGGGGGATGAACACTGAAGCTTTCTTT
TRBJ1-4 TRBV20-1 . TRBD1 CSARDGTAGWEKLFF TGCAGTGCTAGAGATGGGACAGCCGGGTGGGAAAAACTGTTTTTT
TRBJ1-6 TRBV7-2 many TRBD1 CASSPRQGDSPLHF TGTGCCAGCAGCCCCAGACAGGGGGATTCACCCCTCCACTTT
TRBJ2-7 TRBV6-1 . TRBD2 CASSTPHGLAYEQYF TGTGCCAGCAGTACCCCTCATGGACTAGCCTACGAGCAGTACTTC
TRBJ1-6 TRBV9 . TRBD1 CASSVGTGGQNSPLHF TGTGCCAGCAGCGTAGGGACAGGGGGCCAGAATTCACCCCTCCACTTT
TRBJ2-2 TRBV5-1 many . CASSPRGTGELFF TGTGCCAGCAGCCCTCGGGGCACCGGGGAGCTGTTTTTT
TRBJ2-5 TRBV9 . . CASSVNKWATSAKAQYF TGTGCCAGCAGCGTAAATAAGTGGGCGACGTCGGCAAAGGCCCAGTACTTC
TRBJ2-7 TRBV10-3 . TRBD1 CAISLQDRGHEQYF TGTGCCATCAGTCTCCAGGACAGGGGCCACGAGCAGTACTTC
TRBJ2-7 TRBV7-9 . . CASRLDPYEQYF TGTGCCAGCCGACTAGACCCCTACGAGCAGTACTTC
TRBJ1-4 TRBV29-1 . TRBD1 CSVGGGTGNEKLFF TGCAGCGTTGGAGGGGGGACAGGGAATGAAAAACTGTTTTTT
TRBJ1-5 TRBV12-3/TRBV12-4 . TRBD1 CASSPRDSHYSNQPQHF TGTGCCAGCAGTCCCCGGGACAGCCATTATAGCAATCAGCCCCAGCATTTT
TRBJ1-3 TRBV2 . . CASSVPRAEGNTIYF TGTGCCAGCAGTGTGCCCAGGGCGGAAGGAAACACCATATATTTT
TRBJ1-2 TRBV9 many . CASSVTGSGANYGYTF TGTGCCAGCAGCGTAACAGGGAGCGGAGCTAACTATGGCTACACCTTC
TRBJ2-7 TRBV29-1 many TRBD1 CSVEGQGNYEQYF TGCAGCGTTGAGGGACAGGGAAACTACGAGCAGTACTTC
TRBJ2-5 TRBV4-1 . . CASSQESTAQETQYF TGCGCCAGCAGCCAAGAATCGACAGCCCAAGAGACCCAGTACTTC
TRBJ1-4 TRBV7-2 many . CASSPHARGEKLFF TGTGCCAGCAGCCCACACGCTCGGGGGGAAAAACTGTTTTTT
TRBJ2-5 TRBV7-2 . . CASSSGRRIIQETQYF TGTGCCAGCAGCTCCGGACGGAGGATAATCCAAGAGACCCAGTACTTC
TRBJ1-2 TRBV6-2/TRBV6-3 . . CASSAQGGGYGYTF TGTGCCAGCAGTGCCCAAGGGGGGGGCTATGGCTACACCTTC
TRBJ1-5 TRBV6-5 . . CASRRDGNQPQHF TGTGCCAGCAGAAGGGATGGCAATCAGCCCCAGCATTTT
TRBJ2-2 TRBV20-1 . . CSARRVSTGELFF TGCAGTGCCCGACGGGTCAGTACCGGGGAGCTGTTTTTT
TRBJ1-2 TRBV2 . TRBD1 CAIRPGQGKEYGYTF TGTGCCATCAGGCCGGGACAGGGAAAAGAGTATGGCTACACCTTC
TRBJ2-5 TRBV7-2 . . CASSFPQQETQYF TGTGCCAGCAGCTTCCCACAGCAAGAGACCCAGTACTTC
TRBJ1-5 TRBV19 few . CASNLGGGGQPQHF TGTGCCAGTAATCTTGGGGGGGGGGGTCAGCCCCAGCATTTT
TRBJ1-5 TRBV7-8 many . CASSLAQGNQPQHF TGTGCCAGCAGCTTAGCACAGGGAAATCAGCCCCAGCATTTT
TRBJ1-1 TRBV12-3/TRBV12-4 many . CASKMNTEAFF TGTGCCAGCAAAATGAACACTGAAGCTTTCTTT
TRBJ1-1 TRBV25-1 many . CASSGSNTEAFF TGTGCCAGCAGTGGGTCGAACACTGAAGCTTTCTTT
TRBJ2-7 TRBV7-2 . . CAQGTGAYEQYF TGTGCCCAGGGCACCGGGGCCTACGAGCAGTACTTC
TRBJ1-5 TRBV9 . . CASSVGTGINQPQHF TGTGCCAGCAGCGTAGGAACAGGGATCAATCAGCCCCAGCATTTT
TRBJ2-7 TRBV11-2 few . CASSSGTVEQYF TGTGCCAGCAGCTCCGGGACGGTCGAGCAGTACTTC
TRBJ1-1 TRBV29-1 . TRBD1 CSVVTGAEAFF TGCAGCGTCGTAACAGGGGCGGAAGCTTTCTTT
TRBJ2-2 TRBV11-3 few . CASSFTRQGELFF TGTGCCAGCAGCTTTACGCGCCAAGGGGAGCTGTTTTTT
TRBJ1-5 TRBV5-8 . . CASSSLRDQPQHF TGTGCCAGCAGCTCCCTCCGGGATCAGCCCCAGCATTTT